Sequencing of this T cell receptor (beta chain) was carried out in a study of long-term antiretroviral therapy in people with HIV. Study results and caveats: Collection spanned 2004 to 2017; ART regimens may be less effective than current ones. Diversity increased after ART yet remained lower than in transplant donor controls.

The assay used was immunoSEQ (version v3.0), run at survey level. Some clones are missing from TCRdb's copy, which holds only in-frame ones; the method was immunoSEQ multiplex PCR. The table lists tens of thousands of clones, roughly 88% of them singletons. Cryopreserved PBMC, at roughly 0.85-11 million per sample, were present before DNA extraction. With respect to this clone: Antigen unknown.

CDR1 SGHRS and CDR2 YFSETQ come from the germline V gene. This CDR3 region has 13 residues. V was trimmed by 6 bases and J by 7 bases, leaving 16 bases between them. The source of this sequence is a man aged 30-40 years with HIV. The sample consisted of unsorted PBMCs, taken approximately 4.5 years after starting antiretroviral therapy. The gene calls are TRBV5-1 and TRBJ1-1; possibly TRBD1 for D (6 bases). As DNA, the CDR3 is TGCGCCAGCAAGGAGGGAGGGGGTGTTGAAGCTTTCTTT. Its translation is CASKEGGGVEAFF.